Below are 4 T cell receptor beta chains sequenced from a single sample in a study of T cells in Graves' hyperthyroidism and ophthalmopathy. The CDR3 regions of TCR beta were amplified from RNA transcripts. An initial round of RT-PCR targeting the TCR CDR3 relied on the HTBI primer set. TCRdb re-called the multiplex PCR reads through MiXCR, storing one row per CDR3 protein. The repertoire consists of 600,000 to 800,000 distinct CDR3 sequences, with under 45% occurring once and the leading ten covering roughly 30%. Sequencing was done on a sample of blood. Receptors were obtained from a woman in her thirties or forties with Graves' hyperthyroidism.

This clonotype was seen a few times. The germline gene is not matched at one end of the junction; a read error may be the cause. The chain links TRBV10-3 to TRBJ2-5; TRBD2 agrees at 13 bases. The V gene's germline CDR1 is ENHRY and CDR2 SYGVKD. The CDR3 totals 15 residues. CDR3 region: CASSWTSGSLETQYF. CDR3 bases: TGTGCCAGCAGTTGGACTAGCGGGAGCTTAGAGACCCAGTACTTC.

This clonotype was recorded at least ten times. V usage is TRBV2 and J usage is TRBJ1-2; no reliable D call. The CDR3 is 14 amino acids. V was cut by 5 bases and J by 8 bases, with 18 bases left in between. Germline values: CDR1 SNHLY, CDR2 FYNNEI. The CDR3 is CASSLSSGLGGYTF. The CDR3 bases are TGTGCCAGCAGTTTATCCAGCGGGTTAGGGGGCTACACCTTC.

This clonotype turned up a few times. The chain combines TRBV19 with TRBJ1-1; D unresolved. Looked up from germline, CDR1 is LNHDA and CDR2 is SQIVND (reference sequence). The CDR3 has 11 residues. V was clipped by 6 bases and J by 8 bases, with 10 bases between them. This chain's CDR3 is CASRQNGEAFF. As DNA, the CDR3 is TGTGCCAGTAGGCAGAATGGAGAAGCTTTCTTT.

The CDR3 reads CASSSRPGGSGELFF. As DNA, the CDR3 is TGTGCCAGCAGTTCCAGGCCGGGCGGATCCGGGGAGCTGTTTTTT. V is TRBV6-5 and J is TRBJ2-2; D remains unclear. This CDR3 spans 15 amino acids. Germline V gives CDR1 MNHEY, CDR2 SVGAGI. Trimming pared 4 bases from V and 6 bases from J, leaving 15 bases between.